This T cell receptor beta chain emerged from a study of cytomegalovirus exposure and HLA in healthy donors. With regard to this clone: What it binds is unknown.

13 Jbeta primers and 60 Vbeta primers were used for the PCR. This table comes from immunoSEQ multiplex PCR, and its TCRdb copy is limited to in-frame clones, with some not included. The table lists about 140,000 clones. Study-wide results and caveats: Sequence variants that were highly shared formed a cluster that was likely a sequencing artifact.

Unmatched junction bases numbered 8, after V lost 4 bases and J lost 2 bases. The germline V gene encodes CDR1 KGHSH and CDR2 LQKENI. This CDR3 has 15 amino acids. Sequencing was carried out using PBMCs. This chain joins TRBV18 and TRBJ2-7, with TRBD2 matching over 7 bases. This clonotype was sampled from a male donor in good health and CMV-seronegative. The CDR3 protein is CASSLGGGIPYEQYF. CDR3 nucleotides: TGTGCCAGCTCACTTGGGGGGGGGATCCCCTACGAGCAGTACTTC.